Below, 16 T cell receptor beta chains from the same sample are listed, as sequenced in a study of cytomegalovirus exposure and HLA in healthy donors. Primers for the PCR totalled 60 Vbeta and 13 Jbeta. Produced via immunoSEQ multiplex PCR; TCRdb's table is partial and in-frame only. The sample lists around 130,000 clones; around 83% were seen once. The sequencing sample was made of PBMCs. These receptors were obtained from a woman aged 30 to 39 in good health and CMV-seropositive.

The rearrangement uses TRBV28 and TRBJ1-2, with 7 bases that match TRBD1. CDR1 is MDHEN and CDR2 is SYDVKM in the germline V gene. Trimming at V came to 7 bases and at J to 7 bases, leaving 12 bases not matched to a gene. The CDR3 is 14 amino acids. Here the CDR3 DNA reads TGTGCCAGCACGCGACAGGGACCGTCTATTGGCTACACCTTC. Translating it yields CASTRQGPSIGYTF.

CDR3 DNA: TGCGCCAGCAGAGACGACCCGGGGGTGGGGTATGGCTACACCTTC. Protein sequence: CASRDDPGVGYGYTF. The rearrangement links TRBV5-1 to TRBJ1-2; a possible D gene is TRBD1 (5 bases). Trimming left V 5 bases short and J 5 bases short, with 19 bases between. CDR1 is SGHRS, CDR2 YFSETQ, per germline. The CDR3 has 15 residues.

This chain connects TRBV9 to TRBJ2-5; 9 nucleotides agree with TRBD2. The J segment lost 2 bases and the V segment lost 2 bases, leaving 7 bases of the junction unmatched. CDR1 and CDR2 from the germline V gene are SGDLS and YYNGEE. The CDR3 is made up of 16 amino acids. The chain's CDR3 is CASSVSGGGFQETQYF. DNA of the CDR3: TGTGCCAGCAGCGTTAGCGGGGGAGGGTTTCAAGAGACCCAGTACTTC.

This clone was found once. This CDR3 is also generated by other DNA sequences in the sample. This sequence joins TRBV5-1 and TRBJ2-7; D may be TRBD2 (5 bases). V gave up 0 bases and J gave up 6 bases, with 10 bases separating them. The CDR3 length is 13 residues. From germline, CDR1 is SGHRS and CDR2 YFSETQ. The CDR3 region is CASSLGGGGEQYF. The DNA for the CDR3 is TGCGCCAGCAGCTTGGGCGGCGGAGGCGAGCAGTACTTC.

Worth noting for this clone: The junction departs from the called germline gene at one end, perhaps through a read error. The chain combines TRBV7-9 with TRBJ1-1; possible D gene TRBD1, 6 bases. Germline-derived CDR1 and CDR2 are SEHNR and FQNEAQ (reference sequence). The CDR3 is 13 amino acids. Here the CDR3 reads CSSSSVRGTEAFF. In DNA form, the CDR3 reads TGTTCCAGCAGCTCCGTCAGGGGCACTGAAGCTTTCTTT.

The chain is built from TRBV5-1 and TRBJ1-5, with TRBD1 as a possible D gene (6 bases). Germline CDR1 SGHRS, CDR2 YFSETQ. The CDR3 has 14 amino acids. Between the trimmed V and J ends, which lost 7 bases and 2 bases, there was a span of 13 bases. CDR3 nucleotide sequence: TGCGCCAGCGCCAAGGGGGAAGGCAATCAGCCCCAGCATTTT. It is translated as CASAKGEGNQPQHF.

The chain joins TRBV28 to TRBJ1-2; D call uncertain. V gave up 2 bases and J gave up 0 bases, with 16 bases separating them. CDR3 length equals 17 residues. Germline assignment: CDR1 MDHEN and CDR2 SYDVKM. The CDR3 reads CASSLQDAGGANYGYTF. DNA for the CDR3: TGTGCCAGCAGTTTACAGGACGCCGGCGGGGCTAACTATGGCTACACCTTC.

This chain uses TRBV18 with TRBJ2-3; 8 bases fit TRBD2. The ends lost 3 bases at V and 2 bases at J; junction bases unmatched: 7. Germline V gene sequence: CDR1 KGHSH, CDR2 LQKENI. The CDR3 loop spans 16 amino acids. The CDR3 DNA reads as TGTGCCAGCTCACCTCCCGGGAGGGGGGACACAGATACGCAGTATTTT. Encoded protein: CASSPPGRGDTDTQYF.

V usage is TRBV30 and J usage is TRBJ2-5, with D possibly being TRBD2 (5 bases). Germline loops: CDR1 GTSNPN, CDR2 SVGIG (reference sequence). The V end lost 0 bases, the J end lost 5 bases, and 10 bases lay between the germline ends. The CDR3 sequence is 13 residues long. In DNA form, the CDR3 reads TGTGCCTGGAGTGTGAAGCGGCAGGAGACCCAGTACTTC. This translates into CAWSVKRQETQYF. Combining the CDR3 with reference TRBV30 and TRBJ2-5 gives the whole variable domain SQTIHQWPATLVQPVGSPLSLECTVEGTSNPNLYWYRQAAGRGLQLLFYSVGIGQISSEVPQNLSASRPQDRQFILSSKKLLLSDSGFYLCAWSVKRQETQYFGPGTRLLVL.

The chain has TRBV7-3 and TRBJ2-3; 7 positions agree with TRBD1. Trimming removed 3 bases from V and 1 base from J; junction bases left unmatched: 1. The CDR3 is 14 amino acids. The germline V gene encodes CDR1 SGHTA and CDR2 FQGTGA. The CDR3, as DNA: TGTGCCAGCAGCTTGAGGGGGCGCACAGATACGCAGTATTTT. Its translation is CASSLRGRTDTQYF.

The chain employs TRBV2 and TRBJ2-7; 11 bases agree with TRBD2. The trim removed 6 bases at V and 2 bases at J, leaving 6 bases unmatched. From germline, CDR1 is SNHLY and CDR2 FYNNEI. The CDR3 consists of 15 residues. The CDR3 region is CASREWGLAAYEQYF. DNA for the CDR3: TGTGCCAGCAGAGAGTGGGGACTAGCGGCCTACGAGCAGTACTTC.

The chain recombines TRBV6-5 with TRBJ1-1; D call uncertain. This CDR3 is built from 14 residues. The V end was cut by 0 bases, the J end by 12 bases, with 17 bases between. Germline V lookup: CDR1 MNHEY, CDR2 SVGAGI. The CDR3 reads CASSYSGGRALTFF. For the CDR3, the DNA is TGTGCCAGCAGTTACTCTGGTGGGAGGGCCCTTACTTTCTTT.

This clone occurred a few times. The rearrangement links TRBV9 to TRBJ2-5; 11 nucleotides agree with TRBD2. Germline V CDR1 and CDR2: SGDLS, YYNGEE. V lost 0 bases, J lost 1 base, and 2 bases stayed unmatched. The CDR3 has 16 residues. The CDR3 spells CASSVAGTSGQETQYF. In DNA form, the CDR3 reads TGTGCCAGCAGCGTAGCCGGGACTAGCGGCCAAGAGACCCAGTACTTC.

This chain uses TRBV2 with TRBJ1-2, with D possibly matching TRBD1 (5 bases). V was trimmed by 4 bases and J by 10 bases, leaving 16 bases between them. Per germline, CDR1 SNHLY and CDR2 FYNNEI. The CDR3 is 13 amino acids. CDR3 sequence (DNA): TGTGCCAGCAGTGGGGACTTCCCCGAGGACTACACCTTC. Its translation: CASSGDFPEDYTF.

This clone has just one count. This chain's CDR3 is CASSQPGQGAYGYTF. CDR3 DNA: TGTGCCAGTAGCCAGCCGGGACAGGGGGCCTATGGCTACACCTTC. The chain carries TRBV19 and TRBJ1-2; 12 positions agree with TRBD1. J gave up 4 bases and V 6 bases, and 6 bases lay outside the gene matches. The CDR3 covers 15 residues. The germline CDR1 and CDR2 sequences are LNHDA and SQIVND (reference sequence).

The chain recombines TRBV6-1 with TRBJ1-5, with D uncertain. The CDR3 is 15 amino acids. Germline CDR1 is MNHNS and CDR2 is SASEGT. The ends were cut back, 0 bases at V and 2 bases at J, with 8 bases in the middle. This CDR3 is CASSEAEGGNQPQHF. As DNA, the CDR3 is TGTGCCAGCAGTGAAGCAGAAGGAGGCAATCAGCCCCAGCATTTT.